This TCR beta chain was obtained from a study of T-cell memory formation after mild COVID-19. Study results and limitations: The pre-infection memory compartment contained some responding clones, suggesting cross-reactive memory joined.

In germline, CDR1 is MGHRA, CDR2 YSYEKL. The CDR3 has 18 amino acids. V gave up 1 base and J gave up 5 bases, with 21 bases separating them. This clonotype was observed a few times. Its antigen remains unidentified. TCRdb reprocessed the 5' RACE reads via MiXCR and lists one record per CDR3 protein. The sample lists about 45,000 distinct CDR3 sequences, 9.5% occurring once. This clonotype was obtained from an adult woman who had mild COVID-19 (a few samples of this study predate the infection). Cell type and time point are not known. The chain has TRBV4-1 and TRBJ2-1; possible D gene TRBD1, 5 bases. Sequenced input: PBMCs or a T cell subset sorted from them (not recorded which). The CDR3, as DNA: TGCGCCAGCAGCCAAGTCTTAGGGGTTCAAACCCATAACAATGAGCAGTTCTTC. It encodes CASSQVLGVQTHNNEQFF.